This T cell receptor beta chain was sequenced for a study of blood T cell repertoires in COVID-19. J was trimmed by 2 bases and V by 4 bases; bases with no gene match: 14. Germline CDR1 is WNHNN and CDR2 is SYGVQD (reference sequence). The CDR3 consists of 18 residues. Source study methods: The authors estimated nucleated cell counts from reference gene primer amplification. Profiling relied on immunoSEQ multiplex PCR, and the TCRdb table lists in-frame clones only, not all of them. The DNA was the basis for D and trimming; V, J and clone size are from that table. The table records 120,000 to 150,000 clones, approximately 80% of them present only once.

The TCR comes from a man aged 60-69 years with active or convalescent COVID-19. The material sequenced was peripheral blood. The J gene is TRBJ2-5, the V gene TRBV10-1, with 9 bases fitting TRBD1. The CDR3 loop is CASSGEGQGHDRQETQYF. CDR3 nucleotides: TGCGCCAGCAGTGGAGAGGGACAGGGACACGATAGACAAGAGACCCAGTACTTC.